The source of this T cell receptor beta chain is a study of Graves' ophthalmopathy and Graves' hyperthyroidism. Amplification of TCR beta CDR3 regions used RNA transcripts. The first-round RT-PCR employed HTBI primers together with the Qiagen OneStep RT-PCR kit. A multiplex PCR was then performed as the second round. TCRdb re-derived calls from the multiplex PCR reads in MiXCR, one entry per CDR3 protein. The data contain about 400,000 distinct CDR3 sequences, around 20% of them singletons. There are 13 residues in the CDR3. Germline V gene data show CDR1 as MNHEY and CDR2 as SVGEGT. Between the trimmed V and J ends, which lost 5 bases and 4 bases, there was a span of 11 bases.

The sample was peripheral blood. This sequence was found in a woman aged 18-29 years with Graves' ophthalmopathy. This sequence joins TRBV6-2 or TRBV6-3 and TRBJ1-2; no definite D call. The CDR3 loop is CASSPYSSYGYTF. In DNA form, the CDR3 reads TGTGCCAGCAGTCCCTACAGTTCCTATGGCTACACCTTC.